This TCR beta chain was identified during a study of T cell responses to AZD1222 COVID-19 vaccine. Clones were read by immunoSEQ multiplex PCR, and TCRdb kept only the in-frame ones, dropping some. In the table there are 150,000 or so clones, 86% of which are singletons. As to this clone: Antigen specificity is unknown.

This CDR3 comprises 15 residues. Germline-derived CDR1 and CDR2 are MNHEY and SVGEGT. The V end lost 2 bases, the J end lost 0 bases, and 7 bases lay between the germline ends. General observations from the study: Clonal diversity was possibly underestimated, and the donors were mostly white British, with more females. Just a handful of people given AZD1222 tested seropositive at baseline. As reported, nearly half of all spike-specific TCRs target variant regions that are unmutated. Increases in Spike-specific TCR breadth and depth were seen after two AZD1222 doses.

The sample here was peripheral blood, taken on day 0 of AZD1222 vaccination. This clonotype was obtained from an adult in good health. The chain is built from TRBV6-2 or TRBV6-3 and TRBJ1-4; a weak D match, TRBD1 (5 bases). The CDR3 is CASSYQTATNEKLFF. The CDR3 DNA reads as TGTGCCAGCAGTTACCAGACAGCAACTAATGAAAAACTGTTTTTT.